These T cell receptor beta chains were read from a single sample in a study of blood T cells in healthy people across ages. TCRdb redid the calling of the 5' RACE reads with MiXCR, one entry per CDR3 protein. The table includes 650,000 to 800,000 distinct CDR3 sequences, approximately 52% detected once. The sample was blood. These receptors were taken from a woman aged 80 or over in good health. The CDR3 runs from the conserved cysteine through the conserved F or W. The D gene is left open where the match is weak.

>NA|TRBV2|TRBJ1-1
CASKRDRNTEAFF
>NA|TRBV6-2/TRBV6-3|TRBJ1-5
CASSYLTDSNQPQHF
>NA|TRBV15|TRBJ1-5
CATREGGISNQPQHF
>NA|TRBV27|TRBJ1-1
CASSTLTAHTEAFF
>TRBD2|TRBV20-1|TRBJ2-1
CSAPRRTSDYNEQFF
>NA|TRBV6-1|TRBJ2-5
CASNPQFSQETQYF
>TRBD2|TRBV9|TRBJ2-5
CASSVSTSGQETQYF
>TRBD1|TRBV2|TRBJ2-5
CASSVNRGNKETQYF
>NA|TRBV5-1|TRBJ2-3
CASSLVAGIKADTQYF
>NA|TRBV20-1|TRBJ1-1
CSARARDTEAFF
>NA|TRBV7-2|TRBJ2-1
CASSSGLTIRGINEQFF
>NA|TRBV6-1|TRBJ1-6
CASSERRFYSPLHF
>NA|TRBV4-3|TRBJ2-6
CASSQGVGVTVSGANVLTF
>TRBD2|TRBV7-2|TRBJ2-3
CASSARARIAGGRDTQYF
>NA|TRBV3-1|TRBJ1-1
CASSQGGPSTEAFF
>NA|TRBV6-6|TRBJ1-5
CASSRDRMSNQPQHF
>TRBD1|TRBV4-3|TRBJ2-5
CASSTRLTGQETQYF
>TRBD2|TRBV20-1|TRBJ2-1
CSAPGLAGGPRNEQFF
>TRBD1|TRBV5-1|TRBJ2-2
CASSARTGFAGELFF
>NA|TRBV7-9|TRBJ2-3
CASSLELATDTQYF
>TRBD1|TRBV29-1|TRBJ2-1
CSTNTGTGMREQFF
>NA|TRBV19|TRBJ2-6
CASSIRSSGPLGLTF
>TRBD2|TRBV27|TRBJ2-5
CASSHGLAGPNEQYF
>NA|TRBV6-6|TRBJ2-1
CASSSGRRREQFF
>NA|TRBV11-2|TRBJ1-2
CASREGGARSYTF
>NA|TRBV14|TRBJ2-1
CASSQGPGQFF
>NA|TRBV12-3/TRBV12-4|TRBJ1-4
CASSPGGGLEKLFF
>NA|TRBV29-1|NA
CSVEETGLGDEQYF
>NA|TRBV4-2|TRBJ2-3
CASSVRDSEFPGDTQYF
>TRBD1|TRBV29-1|TRBJ1-4
CSVAQGASEKLFF
>NA|TRBV29-1|TRBJ1-2
CSVEEWGLGGYTF
>NA|TRBV6-5|NA
CASSSLGLETQYF
>NA|TRBV4-2|TRBJ1-4
CASSQGTSGLLREKLFF
>TRBD2|TRBV4-2|TRBJ2-3
CASLELGEGSDTQYF
>NA|TRBV2|TRBJ1-6
CASSVGDGYSPLHF
>NA|TRBV6-6|TRBJ1-2
CASSPPGRSLGGYTF
>NA|TRBV12-3/TRBV12-4|TRBJ1-5
CASSQWGGGNQPQHF
>TRBD1|TRBV3-1|TRBJ2-3
CASSRSTGQSTDTQYF
>NA|TRBV20-1|TRBJ2-1
CSARPGGRRVDYNEQFF
>NA|TRBV18|TRBJ1-3
CASSPLPHGNSGNTIYF
>TRBD1|TRBV29-1|TRBJ1-4
CSVARTGGFGNEKLFF
>TRBD2|TRBV4-1|TRBJ2-5
CASSQRGGSGETQYF
>NA|TRBV7-3|TRBJ2-2
CASRPGSGDTGELFF
>TRBD2|TRBV12-3/TRBV12-4|TRBJ2-1
CASSGTRNHEQFF
>NA|TRBV3-1|TRBJ1-3
CASSRPTAFGNTIYF
>NA|TRBV12-3/TRBV12-4|TRBJ2-7
CASSLGEQGNPKDYEQYF
>NA|TRBV15|TRBJ1-5
CATSETGIANQPQHF
>NA|TRBV7-9|TRBJ1-4
CASSLVSDGSEKLFF
>TRBD2|TRBV3-1|TRBJ2-1
CASSQEGIVGTSRVEQFF
>TRBD1|TRBV20-1|TRBJ1-1
CSARVGTVTEAFF
>NA|TRBV20-1|TRBJ2-3
CSAPPVLSTDTQYF
>NA|TRBV6-6|TRBJ1-2
CASTSDSYGYTF
>TRBD2|TRBV28|TRBJ2-3
CASRSSGNTDTQYF
>NA|TRBV6-6|TRBJ1-6
CASSANQGGWDSPLHF
>TRBD2|TRBV6-1|NA
CASSEASGAPYEQYF
>NA|TRBV6-6|TRBJ1-4
CASSLTNAGLNEKLFF
>NA|TRBV14|TRBJ2-2
CASSQEWGNTGELFF
>NA|TRBV6-5|TRBJ2-1
CASSYRGSEQFF